A single sample gave rise to the 20 T cell receptor beta chains below, sequenced in a study of T cell clusters in autoimmune cytopenias. Approximately 36,000 genome equivalents of blood DNA were amplified for TRB. One tube held mixed TRB-A and TRB-B primer pools for touch-down PCR. After re-calling the multiplex PCR reads, TCRdb lists one entry per CDR3 protein, DNA absent. In total, the table holds some 6,900 distinct CDR3 sequences. These data are also associated with another study on T cell repertoires in aging, cancer and after chemotherapy.

Input material: peripheral blood. These receptors came from a human donor in good health.

This chain joins TRBV5-6 and TRBJ1-6; TCRdb designates TRBD1, a call that cannot be tested without DNA. This CDR3 is built from 13 residues. Looked up from germline, CDR1 is SGHDT and CDR2 is YYEEEE. This CDR3 is CASSRDRDSPLHF.

This clonotype ranks as medium-sized in terms of frequency. The chain uses TRBV5-5 and TRBJ2-7; the TRBD2 assignment by TCRdb is unverifiable without DNA. The CDR3 totals 15 residues. Germline V CDR1 and CDR2: SGHKS, YYEKEE (reference sequence). This CDR3 reads CASSRTGTSVYEQYF.

In terms of frequency, this clonotype is medium-sized (0.01 to 0.1%). This chain uses TRBV18 with TRBJ2-2. The CDR3 is 12 residues long. The germline gives CDR1 KGHSH, CDR2 LQKENI. This chain's CDR3 is CASSPQGLGLFF.

This clonotype is called medium-sized based on its frequency. V usage is TRBV30 and J usage is TRBJ2-7. The CDR3 extends over 12 amino acids. Germline assignment: CDR1 GTSNPN and CDR2 SVGIG (reference sequence). The CDR3 sequence is CAWSVGVYEQYF. Full variable domain (rest looked up from reference TRBV30 and TRBJ2-7): SQTIHQWPATLVQPVGSPLSLECTVEGTSNPNLYWYRQAAGRGLQLLFYSVGIGQISSEVPQNLSASRPQDRQFILSSKKLLLSDSGFYLCAWSVGVYEQYFGPGTRLTVT.

J is TRBJ2-7 and V is TRBV12-3 or TRBV12-4. The length of the CDR3 is 11 residues. The CDR3 protein is CASSFSHEQYF.

This clonotype registers medium-sized by frequency. This rearrangement joins TRBV19 to TRBJ2-1; TCRdb picks TRBD1, but there is no DNA to check that call. Germline CDR1 and CDR2: LNHDA and SQIVND (reference sequence). The CDR3 consists of 18 residues. CDR3 loop: CASSISGAGQVIYNEQFF.

The chain uses TRBV19 and TRBJ1-2; lacking DNA, the TRBD1 call made by TCRdb goes unchecked. CDR1 LNHDA and CDR2 SQIVND come from the germline V gene (reference sequence). The CDR3 is 14 residues long. The CDR3 is CASNNPGQNYGYTF.

This chain connects TRBV12-3 or TRBV12-4 to TRBJ2-5. The CDR3 sequence is 14 residues long. The CDR3 spells CASSLEGIQETQYF.

This clonotype is deemed medium-sized by its frequency. This chain links TRBV29-1 with TRBJ2-3; there is no DNA to check the TCRdb D call of TRBD1. This CDR3 is 14 amino acids long. Per the germline V gene, CDR1 is SQVTM and CDR2 is ANQGSEA. CDR3 sequence: CSVEEGGSADTQYF.

The rearrangement joins TRBV19 to TRBJ1-1; TCRdb designates TRBD1, a call that cannot be tested without DNA. CDR3 size: 13 residues. The germline V gene has CDR1 LNHDA and CDR2 SQIVND (reference sequence). This chain's CDR3 is CASSIEGQATAFF.

This clonotype is identified as large (0.1 to 1%) from frequency. V and J are TRBV29-1 and TRBJ2-3; TCRdb designates TRBD2, a call that cannot be tested without DNA. Germline V gene lookup returns CDR1 SQVTM and CDR2 ANQGSEA. CDR3 length equals 11 residues. This CDR3 is CSAQRGDTQYF.

The chain couples TRBV6-1 to TRBJ1-1. This CDR3 region has 12 residues. CDR1 and CDR2 from the germline V gene are MNHNS and SASEGT. Here the CDR3 reads CASSERDSEAFF.

The chain couples TRBV19 to TRBJ1-2; TCRdb's D call of TRBD1 is untestable without DNA. This CDR3 has 15 residues. Germline loops: CDR1 LNHDA, CDR2 SQIVND (reference sequence). Here the CDR3 reads CASSLSTGQMNGYTF.

This chain links TRBV5-1 with TRBJ2-7; TCRdb's D gene call, TRBD1, goes unchecked for lack of DNA. The germline CDR1 and CDR2 sequences are SGHRS and YFSETQ. This CDR3 has 14 amino acids. The CDR3 loop is CASSLTGTSYEQYF.

The chain combines TRBV5-6 with TRBJ1-2; TCRdb picks TRBD1, but there is no DNA to check that call. This CDR3 spans 15 amino acids. Germline CDR1 and CDR2: SGHDT and YYEEEE. CDR3 residues: CASSWTGAVGYGYTF.

This clonotype is identified as medium-sized from frequency. V and J are TRBV6-1 and TRBJ1-4; the D call from TCRdb, TRBD1, cannot be confirmed without DNA. The CDR3 sequence is 16 residues long. Germline lookup yields CDR1 MNHNS and CDR2 SASEGT. CDR3: CASSQLLPGQSEKLFF.

The J gene is TRBJ2-2, the V gene TRBV7-3; TCRdb indicates TRBD2, and absent DNA this call remains unverified. The germline V gene has CDR1 SGHTA and CDR2 FQGTGA. The CDR3 length is 13 residues. CDR3 amino acids: CASSPPSPGELFF.

This chain joins TRBV19 and TRBJ2-7; no DNA is available, so the TRBD2 call from TCRdb remains unchecked. The CDR3 sequence is 11 residues long. Germline loops: CDR1 LNHDA, CDR2 SQIVND (reference sequence). CDR3 in amino acids: CASSIAGEQYF.

This chain connects TRBV6-4 to TRBJ1-6. This CDR3 spans 15 amino acids. Germline assignment: CDR1 MRHNA and CDR2 SNTAGT. CDR3: CASSDQASGNSPLHF.

By frequency, this clonotype is medium-sized (0.01 to 0.1%). The V gene is TRBV6-6, the J gene TRBJ2-2; TCRdb lists TRBD2, though no DNA is available to test this call. CDR3 length: 15 amino acids. Germline V CDR1 and CDR2: MNHNY, SVGAGI (reference sequence). Here the CDR3 reads CASSYRGANTGELFF.